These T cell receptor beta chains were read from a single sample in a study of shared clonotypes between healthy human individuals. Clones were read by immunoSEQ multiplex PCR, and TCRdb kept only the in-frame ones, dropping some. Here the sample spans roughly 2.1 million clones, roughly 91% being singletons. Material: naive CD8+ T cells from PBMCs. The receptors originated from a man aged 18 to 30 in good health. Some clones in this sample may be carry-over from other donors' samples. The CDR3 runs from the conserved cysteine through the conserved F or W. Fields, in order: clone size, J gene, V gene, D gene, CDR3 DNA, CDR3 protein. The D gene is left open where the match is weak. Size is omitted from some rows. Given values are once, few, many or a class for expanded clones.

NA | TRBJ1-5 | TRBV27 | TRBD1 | TGTGCCAGCAGTGACCGGGGACAGGGAGGCAATCAGCCCCAGCATTTT | CASSDRGQGGNQPQHF
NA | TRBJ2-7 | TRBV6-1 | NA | TGTGCCAGCAGTCTTCCAGGGGACTACGAGCAGTACTTC | CASSLPGDYEQYF
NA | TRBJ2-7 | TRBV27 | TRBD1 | TGTGCCAGCTGGACAGGGTCTTTGGACGAGCAGTACTTC | CASWTGSLDEQYF
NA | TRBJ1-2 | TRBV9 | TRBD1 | TGTGCCAGCAGCAGCCGGGACAGGGGAGGGTACTATGGCTACACCTTC | CASSSRDRGGYYGYTF
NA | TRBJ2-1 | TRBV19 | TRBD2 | TGTGCCAGTAGTATGGGGGTAGCGGGATACAATGAGCAGTTCTTC | CASSMGVAGYNEQFF
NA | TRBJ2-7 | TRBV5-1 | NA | TGCGCCAGCACCCCCGAACCTACCTACGAGCAGTACTTC | CASTPEPTYEQYF
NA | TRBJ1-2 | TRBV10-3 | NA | TGTGCCAGCAGTTACGGGGGCGGAATCAATGGCTACACCTTC | CASSYGGGINGYTF
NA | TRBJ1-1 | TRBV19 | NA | TGTGCCAGTAGTATAAGGTTACACACTGAAGCTTTCTTT | CASSIRLHTEAFF
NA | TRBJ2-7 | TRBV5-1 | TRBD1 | TGCGCCAGCAGCTGGAGACAGGGGACCTACGAGCAGTACTTC | CASSWRQGTYEQYF
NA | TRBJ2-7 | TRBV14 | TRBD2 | TGTGCCAGCAGCCAAGGACTAGCGGGGACGTACGAGCAGTACTTC | CASSQGLAGTYEQYF
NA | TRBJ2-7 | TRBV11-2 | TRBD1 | TGTGCCAGCAGCTCAAGGACAGGTTCATACGAGCAGTACTTC | CASSSRTGSYEQYF
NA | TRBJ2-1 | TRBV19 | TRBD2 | TGTGCCAGTAGATCCTGGCGGGAGGGCCCCGATGAGCAGTTCTTC | CASRSWREGPDEQFF
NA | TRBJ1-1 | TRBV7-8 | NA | TGTGCCAGCAGCTTTACGAGGGGCCCCACTGAAGCTTTCTTT | CASSFTRGPTEAFF
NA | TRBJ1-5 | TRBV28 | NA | TGTGCCAGCAGTTTAAGCGGATGGGATCAGCCCCAGCATTTT | CASSLSGWDQPQHF
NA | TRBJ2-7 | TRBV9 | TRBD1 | TGTGCCAGCAGCGTTGGGACAGGGGGTTCCTACGAGCAGTACTTC | CASSVGTGGSYEQYF
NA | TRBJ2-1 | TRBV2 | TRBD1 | TGTGCCAGCAGCGCCGGGACAGCCAATGAGCAGTTCTTC | CASSAGTANEQFF
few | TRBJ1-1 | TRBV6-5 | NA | TGTGCCAGCAGTTATTGGAGGGACCCGAACACTGAAGCTTTCTTT | CASSYWRDPNTEAFF
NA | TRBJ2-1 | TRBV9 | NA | TGTGCCAGCAGCTCTACAGGGGGGGTAAACTACAATGAGCAGTTCTTC | CASSSTGGVNYNEQFF
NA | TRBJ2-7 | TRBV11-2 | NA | TGTGCCAGCAGCTCAGTAGGGGAACAGGGCGCCTACGAGCAGTACTTC | CASSSVGEQGAYEQYF
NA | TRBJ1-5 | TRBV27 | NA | TGTGCCAGCAGTTCCAAACCCGGGACGGTGAATAGCAATCAGCCCCAGCATTTT | CASSSKPGTVNSNQPQHF
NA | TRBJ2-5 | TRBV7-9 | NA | TGTGCCAGCAGCTTTACGGAGACCCAGTACTTC | CASSFTETQYF
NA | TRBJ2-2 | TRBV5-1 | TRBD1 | TGCGCCAGCTGGGGACAGGGGGCCACCGGGGAGCTGTTTTTT | CASWGQGATGELFF
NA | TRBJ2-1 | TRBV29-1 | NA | TGCAGCGTTGCCGGGAGCGGGTCCTACAATGAGCAGTTCTTC | CSVAGSGSYNEQFF
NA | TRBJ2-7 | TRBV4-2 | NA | TGTGCCAGCAGCCAAGCACTGTTCTACGAGCAGTACTTC | CASSQALFYEQYF
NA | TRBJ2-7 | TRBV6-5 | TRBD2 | TGTGCCAGCAGTTACTCCCTAGCGGTACGGATCTACGAGCAGTACTTC | CASSYSLAVRIYEQYF
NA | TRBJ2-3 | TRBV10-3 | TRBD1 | TGTGCCATCAGTGAGTCGTCCCGGACAGGGACCACAGATACGCAGTATTTT | CAISESSRTGTTDTQYF
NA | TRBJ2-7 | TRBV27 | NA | TGTGCCAGCAGTTTAGGCGCAGGGGCCTACGAGCAGTACTTC | CASSLGAGAYEQYF
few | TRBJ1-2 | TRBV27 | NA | TGTGCCAGCAGTTCAGGGCTTCCAAGCCTAAACTATGGCTACACCTTC | CASSSGLPSLNYGYTF
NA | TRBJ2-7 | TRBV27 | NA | TGTGCCAGCAGTTTCGGGGACGGCTCCTACGAGCAGTACTTC | CASSFGDGSYEQYF
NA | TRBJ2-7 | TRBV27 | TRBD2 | TGTGCCAGCAGTTTGGGAGGGACCTACGAGCAGTACTTC | CASSLGGTYEQYF
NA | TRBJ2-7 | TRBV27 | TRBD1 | TGTGCCAGCAGTCCAAGGACGTCGGGACAGATCTACGAGCAGTACTTC | CASSPRTSGQIYEQYF
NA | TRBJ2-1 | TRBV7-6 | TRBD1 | TGTGCCAGCAGCTTAAGACATCGGACAGGGGTATTGACCGAGCAGTTCTTC | CASSLRHRTGVLTEQFF
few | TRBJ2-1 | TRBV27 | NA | TGTGCCAGCAGTTTAGACAGGAGCTCCTACAATGAGCAGTTCTTC | CASSLDRSSYNEQFF
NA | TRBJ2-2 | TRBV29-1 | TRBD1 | TGCAGCGTGAGGGACAGCCTAAACACCGGGGAGCTGTTTTTT | CSVRDSLNTGELFF
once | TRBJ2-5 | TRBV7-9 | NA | TGTGCCACCGGTCGCGTCGGGGTCCGGGAGACCCAGTACTTC | CATGRVGVRETQYF
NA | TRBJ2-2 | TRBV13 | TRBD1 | TGTGCCAGCAGCTTATATCAGGACAGGGGCCCCCCGAACACCGGGGAGCTGTTTTTT | CASSLYQDRGPPNTGELFF
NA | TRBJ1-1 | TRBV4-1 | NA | TGCGCCAGCAGCCAAGGGCGGGCTGTGGTGGCAGGAGCAAACACTGAAGCTTTCTTT | CASSQGRAVVAGANTEAFF
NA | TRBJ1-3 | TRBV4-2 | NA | TGTGCCAGCAGCCAAGATTTGGAAAACACCATATATTTT | CASSQDLENTIYF
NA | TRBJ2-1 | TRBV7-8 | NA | TGTGCCAGCAGTACCATCAATGAGCAGTTCTTC | CASSTINEQFF
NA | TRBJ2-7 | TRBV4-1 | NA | TGCGCCAGCAGCCATAACACCGGCAGGGGCTACGAGCAGTACTTC | CASSHNTGRGYEQYF
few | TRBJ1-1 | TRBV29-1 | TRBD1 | TGCAGCGCACTAACAGGGGGCGTGGAAGCTTTCTTT | CSALTGGVEAFF
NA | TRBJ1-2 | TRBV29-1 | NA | TGCAGCGTTGAAGACCACCTCTTGACAACAGCAGGGGTTGATGGCTACACCTTC | CSVEDHLLTTAGVDGYTF
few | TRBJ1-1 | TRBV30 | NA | TGTGCCTGGAGTGTAGGGGGTTGGGCTGAAGCTTTCTTT | CAWSVGGWAEAFF
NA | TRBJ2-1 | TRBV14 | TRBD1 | TGTGCCAGCACCTCACGCGGGACAGGGACTTACAATGAGCAGTTCTTC | CASTSRGTGTYNEQFF
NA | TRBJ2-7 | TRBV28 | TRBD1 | TGTGCCAGCATCCCCGCGTGGGACAGCCCCTACGAGCAGTACTTC | CASIPAWDSPYEQYF
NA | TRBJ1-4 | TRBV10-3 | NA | TGTGCCATCCCGTTTACCGACAGACTACTTGCAACTAATGAAAAACTGTTTTTT | CAIPFTDRLLATNEKLFF
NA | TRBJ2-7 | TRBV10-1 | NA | TGCGCCAGCAGTGAGTACACAGAATCCAGCTCCTACGAGCAGTACTTC | CASSEYTESSSYEQYF
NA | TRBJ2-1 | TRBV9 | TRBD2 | TGTGCCAGTTCTGCTAGCGGGGCCTACAATGAGCAGTTCTTC | CASSASGAYNEQFF
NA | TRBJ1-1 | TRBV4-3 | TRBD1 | TGCGCCAGCAGCCAAGAGGGACAGGGTTGGGACACTGAAGCTTTCTTT | CASSQEGQGWDTEAFF
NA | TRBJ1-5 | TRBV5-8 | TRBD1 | TGTGCCAGCAGCTCGCGGGGACAGGGGATACATAGCAATCAGCCCCAGCATTTT | CASSSRGQGIHSNQPQHF
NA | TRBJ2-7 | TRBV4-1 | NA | TGCGCCAGCAGCCAAGATCCGGTTAGCACTTTACCGTCCTACGAGCAGTACTTC | CASSQDPVSTLPSYEQYF
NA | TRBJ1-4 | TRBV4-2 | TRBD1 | TGTGCCAGCAGCCAAGTTCAGGGGGCCGTTAATGAAAAACTGTTTTTT | CASSQVQGAVNEKLFF
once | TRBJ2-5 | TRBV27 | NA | TGTGCCAGCAGTCCACAATGGGGAGAGACCCAGTACTTC | CASSPQWGETQYF
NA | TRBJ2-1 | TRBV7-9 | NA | TGTGCCAGCAGCTCCGAGCTCTACGTAGGCAATGAGCAGTTCTTC | CASSSELYVGNEQFF
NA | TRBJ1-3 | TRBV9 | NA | TGTGCCAGCAGCGTAGGTTCCAGGGCGATTTCTGGAAACACCATATATTTT | CASSVGSRAISGNTIYF
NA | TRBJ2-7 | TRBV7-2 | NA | TGTGCCAGCAGCCCGCTTTACTCCTACGAGCAGTACTTC | CASSPLYSYEQYF
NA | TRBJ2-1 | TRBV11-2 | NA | TGTGCCAGCAGCTTGGGCGCTGTTTACAATGAGCAGTTCTTC | CASSLGAVYNEQFF
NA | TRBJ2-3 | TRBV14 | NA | TGTGCCACCTTGGGGGATACGCAGTATTTT | CATLGDTQYF
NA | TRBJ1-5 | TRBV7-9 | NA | TGTGCCAGCAGCTTAGACCTAGCCTACGGAGGGGGCAATCAGCCCCAGCATTTT | CASSLDLAYGGGNQPQHF
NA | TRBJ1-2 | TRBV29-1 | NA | TGCAGCGTTGAAGATCTCCCCCGGGGCTACACCTTC | CSVEDLPRGYTF